This T cell receptor delta chain comes out of a study of γδ T cells in repeated Plasmodium falciparum infection. On the study more broadly: Four controlled malaria infections with P. falciparum NF54 spanned about 600 days. Overall study findings and caveats: Malian children's Vdelta2-negative repertoires appeared more expanded and less diverse than Australians'.

TRG and TRD sequences were obtained from every sorted gammadelta sample. TCRdb applied CATT to the multiplex PCR reads for clone calling. This table holds 90,000 to 95,000 delta-chain clones, 0.75% to 1% found once. Bulk repertoires came from Vgamma9/Vdelta2+ or Vdelta2-negative gammadelta T cells flow-sorted from PBMC. The CDR3 is 23 residues long. Germline CDR1 GEAIGNYY, CDR2 EKD. This clone was counted ten times or more. What it recognizes is unknown. This likely traces to a read error, being one base from a far larger clone. Additional DNA sequences in this sample encode the identical CDR3. The origin of this receptor is a pool of human donors (malaria-infected and uninfected, not separated). The source material was gamma-delta T cells from blood. The V segment is TRDV2, and no J call was made; TRDD3 was called by the table and not checked on the DNA. The CDR3 nucleotides read TGTGCCTGTGACCCCCTTGTGGAGATGGTGAAGCTGGGGGATACCCGGGACACCCGACAGATGTTCTTC. It yields the protein CACDPLVEMVKLGDTRDTRQMFF.